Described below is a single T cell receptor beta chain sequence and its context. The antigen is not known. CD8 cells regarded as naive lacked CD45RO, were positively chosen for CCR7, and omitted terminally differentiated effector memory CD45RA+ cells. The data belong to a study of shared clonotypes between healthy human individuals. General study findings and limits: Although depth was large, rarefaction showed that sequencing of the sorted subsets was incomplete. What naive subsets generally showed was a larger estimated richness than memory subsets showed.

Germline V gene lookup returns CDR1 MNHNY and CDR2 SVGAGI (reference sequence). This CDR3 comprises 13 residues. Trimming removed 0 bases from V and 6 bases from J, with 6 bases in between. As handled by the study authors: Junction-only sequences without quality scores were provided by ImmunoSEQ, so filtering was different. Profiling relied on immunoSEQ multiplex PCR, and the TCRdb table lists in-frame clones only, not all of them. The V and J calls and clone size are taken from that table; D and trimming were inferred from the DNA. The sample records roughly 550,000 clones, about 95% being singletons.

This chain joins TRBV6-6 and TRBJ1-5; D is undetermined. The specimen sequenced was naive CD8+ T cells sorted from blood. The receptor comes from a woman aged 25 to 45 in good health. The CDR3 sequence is CASSYSEVQPQHF. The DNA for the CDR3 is TGTGCCAGCAGTTACTCCGAAGTTCAGCCCCAGCATTTT.